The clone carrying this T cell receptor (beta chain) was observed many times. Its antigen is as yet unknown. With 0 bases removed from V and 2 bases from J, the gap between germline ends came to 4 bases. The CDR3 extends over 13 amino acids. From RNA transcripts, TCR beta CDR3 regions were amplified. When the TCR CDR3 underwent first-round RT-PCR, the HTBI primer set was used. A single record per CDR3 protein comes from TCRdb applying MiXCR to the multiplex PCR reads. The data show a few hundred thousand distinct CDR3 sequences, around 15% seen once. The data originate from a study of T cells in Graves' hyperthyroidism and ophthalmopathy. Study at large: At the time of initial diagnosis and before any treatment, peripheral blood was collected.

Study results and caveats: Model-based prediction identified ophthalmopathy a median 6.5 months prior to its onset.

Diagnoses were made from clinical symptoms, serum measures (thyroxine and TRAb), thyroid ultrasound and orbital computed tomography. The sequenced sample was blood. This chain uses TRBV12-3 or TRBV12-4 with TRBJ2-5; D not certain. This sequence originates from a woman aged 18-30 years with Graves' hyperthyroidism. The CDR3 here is CASSLARQETQYF. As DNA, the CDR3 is TGTGCCAGCAGTTTAGCGCGGCAAGAGACCCAGTACTTC.